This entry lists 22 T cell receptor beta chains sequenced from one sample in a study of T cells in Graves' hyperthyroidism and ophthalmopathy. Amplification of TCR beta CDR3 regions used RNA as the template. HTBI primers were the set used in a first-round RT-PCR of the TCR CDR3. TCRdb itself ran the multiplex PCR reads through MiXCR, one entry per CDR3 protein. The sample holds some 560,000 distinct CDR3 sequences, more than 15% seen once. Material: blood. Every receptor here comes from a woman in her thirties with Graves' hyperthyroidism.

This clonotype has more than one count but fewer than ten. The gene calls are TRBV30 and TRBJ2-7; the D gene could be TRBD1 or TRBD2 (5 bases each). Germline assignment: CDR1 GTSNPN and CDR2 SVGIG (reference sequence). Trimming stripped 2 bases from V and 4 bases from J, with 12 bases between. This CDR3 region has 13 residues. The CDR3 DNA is TGTGCCTGGAGTATACGGGACGGATACGAGCAGTACTTC. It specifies CAWSIRDGYEQYF.

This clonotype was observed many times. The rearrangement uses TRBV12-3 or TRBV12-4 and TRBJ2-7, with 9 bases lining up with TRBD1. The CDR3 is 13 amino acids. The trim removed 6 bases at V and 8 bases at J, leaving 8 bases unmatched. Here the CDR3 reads CASRPGTGRKQYF. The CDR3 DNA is TGTGCCAGCAGGCCCGGGACAGGGAGGAAGCAGTACTTC.

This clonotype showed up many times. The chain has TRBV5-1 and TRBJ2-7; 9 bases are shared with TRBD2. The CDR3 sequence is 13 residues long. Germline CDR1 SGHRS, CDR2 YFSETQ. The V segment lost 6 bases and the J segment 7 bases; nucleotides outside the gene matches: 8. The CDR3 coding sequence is TGCGCCAGCACGGCCGGTAGCGGGAGAGAGCAGTACTTC. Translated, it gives CASTAGSGREQYF.

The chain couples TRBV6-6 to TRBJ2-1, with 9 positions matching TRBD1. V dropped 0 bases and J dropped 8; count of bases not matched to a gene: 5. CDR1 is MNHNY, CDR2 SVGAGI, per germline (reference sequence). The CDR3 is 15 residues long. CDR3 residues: CASSYSGTGLDEQFF. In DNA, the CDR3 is TGTGCCAGCAGTTACTCCGGGACAGGGTTGGATGAGCAGTTCTTC.

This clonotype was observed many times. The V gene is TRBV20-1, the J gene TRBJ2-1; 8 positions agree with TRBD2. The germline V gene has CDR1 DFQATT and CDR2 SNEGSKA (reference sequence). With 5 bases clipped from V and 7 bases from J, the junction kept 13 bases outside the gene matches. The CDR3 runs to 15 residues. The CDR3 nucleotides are TGCAGTGCTGCTCGAGCGGGAGCGTCGGGGAATGAGCAGTTCTTC. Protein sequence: CSAARAGASGNEQFF.

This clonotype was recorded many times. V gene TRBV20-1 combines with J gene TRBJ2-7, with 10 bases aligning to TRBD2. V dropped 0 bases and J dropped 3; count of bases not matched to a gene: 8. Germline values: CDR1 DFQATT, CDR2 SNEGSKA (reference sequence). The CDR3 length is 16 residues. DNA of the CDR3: TGCAGTGCTAGAGATCTAGCGGGGGCGGTCGGCTACGAGCAGTACTTC. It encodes CSARDLAGAVGYEQYF.

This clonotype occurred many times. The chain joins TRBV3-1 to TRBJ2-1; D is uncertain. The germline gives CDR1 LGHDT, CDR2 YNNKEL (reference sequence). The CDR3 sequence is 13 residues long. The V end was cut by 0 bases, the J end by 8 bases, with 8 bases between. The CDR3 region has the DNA TGTGCCAGCAGCCAAGATAGAGGAGATGAGCAGTTCTTC. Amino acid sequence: CASSQDRGDEQFF.

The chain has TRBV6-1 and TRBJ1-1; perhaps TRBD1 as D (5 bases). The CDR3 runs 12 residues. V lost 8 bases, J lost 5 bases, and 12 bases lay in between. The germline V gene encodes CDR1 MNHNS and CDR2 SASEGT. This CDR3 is CASLPEGTEAFF. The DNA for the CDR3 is TGTGCCAGCTTGCCGGAGGGGACTGAAGCTTTCTTT.

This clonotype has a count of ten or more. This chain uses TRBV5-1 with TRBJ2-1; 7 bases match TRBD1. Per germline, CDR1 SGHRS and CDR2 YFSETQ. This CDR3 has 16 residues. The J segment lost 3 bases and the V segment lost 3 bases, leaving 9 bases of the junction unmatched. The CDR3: CASSSLEGAGYNEQFF. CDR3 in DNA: TGCGCCAGCAGCTCCCTCGAGGGGGCCGGCTACAATGAGCAGTTCTTC.

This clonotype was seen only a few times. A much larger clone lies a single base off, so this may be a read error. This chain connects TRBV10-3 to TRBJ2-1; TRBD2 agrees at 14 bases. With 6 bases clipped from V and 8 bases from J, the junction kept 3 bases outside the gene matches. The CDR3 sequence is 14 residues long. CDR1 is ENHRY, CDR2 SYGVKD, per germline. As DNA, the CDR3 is TGTGCCATCAGAGGGACTAGCGGGAGCGATGAGCAGTTCTTC. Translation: CAIRGTSGSDEQFF.

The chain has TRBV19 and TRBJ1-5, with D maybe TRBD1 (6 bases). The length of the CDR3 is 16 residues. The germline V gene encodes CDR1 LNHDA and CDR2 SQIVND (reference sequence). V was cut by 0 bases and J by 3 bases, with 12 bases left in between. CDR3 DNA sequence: TGTGCCAGTAGTATAGATGGCGGGGGCCCCAATCAGCCCCAGCATTTT. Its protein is CASSIDGGGPNQPQHF.

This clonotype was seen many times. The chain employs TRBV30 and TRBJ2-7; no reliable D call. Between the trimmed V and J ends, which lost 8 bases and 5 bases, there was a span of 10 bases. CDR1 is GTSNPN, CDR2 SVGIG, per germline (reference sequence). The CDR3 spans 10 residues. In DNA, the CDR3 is TGTGCCCTGGGATTTGACGAGCAGTACTTC. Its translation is CALGFDEQYF.

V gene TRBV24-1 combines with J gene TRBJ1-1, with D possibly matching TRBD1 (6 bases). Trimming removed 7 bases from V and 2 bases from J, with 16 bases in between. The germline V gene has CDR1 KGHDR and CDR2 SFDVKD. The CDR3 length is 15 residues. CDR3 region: CATRPGQQPNTEAFF. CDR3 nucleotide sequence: TGTGCCACCAGACCCGGACAGCAACCTAACACTGAAGCTTTCTTT.

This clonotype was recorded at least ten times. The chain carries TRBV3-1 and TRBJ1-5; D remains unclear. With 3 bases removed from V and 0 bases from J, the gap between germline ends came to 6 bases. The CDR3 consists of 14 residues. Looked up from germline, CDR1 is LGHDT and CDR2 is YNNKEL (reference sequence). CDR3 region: CASSQGISNQPQHF. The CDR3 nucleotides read TGTGCCAGCAGCCAGGGGATTAGCAATCAGCCCCAGCATTTT.

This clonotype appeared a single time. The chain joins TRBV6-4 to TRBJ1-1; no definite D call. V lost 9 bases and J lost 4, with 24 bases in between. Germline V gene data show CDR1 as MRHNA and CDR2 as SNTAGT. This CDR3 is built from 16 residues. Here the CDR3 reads CASMGRGSRIGTEAFF. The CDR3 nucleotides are TGTGCCAGTATGGGGAGAGGGAGTCGAATCGGCACTGAAGCTTTCTTT.

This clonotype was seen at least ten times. DNA of the CDR3: TGCAGCGTTGAACGGAGTTACGAGCAGTACTTC. Translated, it gives CSVERSYEQYF. This chain uses TRBV29-1 with TRBJ2-7, with D hard to call. CDR3 length: 11 amino acids. Trimming shortened V by 2 bases and J by 4 bases, and 6 bases separated the two germline ends. The V gene's germline CDR1 is SQVTM and CDR2 ANQGSEA.

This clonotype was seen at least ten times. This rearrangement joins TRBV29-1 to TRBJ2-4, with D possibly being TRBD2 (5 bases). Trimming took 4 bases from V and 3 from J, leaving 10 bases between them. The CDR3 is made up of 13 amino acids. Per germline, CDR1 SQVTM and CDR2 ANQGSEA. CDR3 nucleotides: TGCAGCGTTGGTGGACTGGGCAAAAACATTCAGTACTTC. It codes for CSVGGLGKNIQYF. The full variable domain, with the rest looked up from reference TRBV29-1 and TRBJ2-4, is SAVISQKPSRDICQRGTSLTIQCQVDSQVTMMFWYRQQPGQSLTLIATANQGSEATYESGFVIDKFPISRPNLTFSTLTVSNMSPEDSSIYLCSVGGLGKNIQYFGAGTRLSVL.

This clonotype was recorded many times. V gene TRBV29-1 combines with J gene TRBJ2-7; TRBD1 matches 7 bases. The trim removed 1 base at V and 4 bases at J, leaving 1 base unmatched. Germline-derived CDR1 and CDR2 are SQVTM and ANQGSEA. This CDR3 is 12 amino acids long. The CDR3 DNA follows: TGCAGCGTTGAAGTACAGGGGTACGAGCAGTACTTC. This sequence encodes CSVEVQGYEQYF.

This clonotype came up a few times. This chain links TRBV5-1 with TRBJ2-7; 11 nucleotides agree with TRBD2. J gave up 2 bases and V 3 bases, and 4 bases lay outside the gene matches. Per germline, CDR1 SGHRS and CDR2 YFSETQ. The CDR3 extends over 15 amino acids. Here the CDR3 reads CASSWTSGLTYEQYF. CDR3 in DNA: TGCGCCAGCAGCTGGACTAGCGGGCTCACCTACGAGCAGTACTTC.

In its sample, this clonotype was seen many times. CDR3 DNA: TGTGCCAGCAGTGAGCTACCTGGGGCCAACGTCCTGACTTTC. This encodes CASSELPGANVLTF. The chain has TRBV2 and TRBJ2-6; D is ambiguous. The CDR3 sequence is 14 residues long. The V gene lost 3 bases and the J gene lost 2 bases, with 5 bases spanning the gap. Germline V gives CDR1 SNHLY, CDR2 FYNNEI. The whole variable domain, remainder taken from reference TRBV2 and TRBJ2-6, is EPEVTQTPSHQVTQMGQEVILRCVPISNHLYFYWYRQILGQKVEFLVSFYNNEISEKSEIFDDQFSVERPDGSNFTLKIRSTKLEDSAMYFCASSELPGANVLTFGAGSRLTVL.

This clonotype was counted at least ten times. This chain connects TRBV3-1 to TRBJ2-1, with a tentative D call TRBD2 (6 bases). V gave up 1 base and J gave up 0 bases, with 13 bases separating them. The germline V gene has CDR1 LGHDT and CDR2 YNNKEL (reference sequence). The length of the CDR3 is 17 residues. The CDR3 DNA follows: TGTGCCAGCAGCCAAGGTCCTAGCGTTAGCTCCTACAATGAGCAGTTCTTC. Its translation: CASSQGPSVSSYNEQFF.

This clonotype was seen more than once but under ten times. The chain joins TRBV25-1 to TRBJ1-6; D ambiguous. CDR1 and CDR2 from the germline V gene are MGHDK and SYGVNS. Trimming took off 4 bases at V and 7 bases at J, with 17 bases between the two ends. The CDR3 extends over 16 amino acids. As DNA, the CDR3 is TGTGCCAGCAGTGGACGACATGAGGGATGGAATTCACCCCTCCACTTT. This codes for CASSGRHEGWNSPLHF.